The next 9 T cell receptor beta chains were all read from a single sample in a study of OX40 agonist ivuxolimab in advanced cancers. Data came from immunoSEQ multiplex PCR; TCRdb stores just in-frame clones and leaves some out. The table includes 62,000 or so clones, 84% detected once. Sequenced material: CD4+ or CD8+ T cells sorted from blood, taken in a trial of the OX40 agonist ivuxolimab. The receptors were gathered from an adult with an advanced solid tumor such as melanoma, head and neck, liver or kidney cancer.

This clone appeared once. J is TRBJ1-4 and V is TRBV4-2; 9 bases align to TRBD1. The V gene end was trimmed by 0 bases and the J gene end by 5 bases; junction bases not matched to a gene: 4. This CDR3 is 16 amino acids long. The germline CDR1 and CDR2 sequences are LGHNA and YNFKEQ. The CDR3 reads CASSQDPDRGNEKLFF. The DNA of the CDR3 is TGTGCCAGCAGCCAAGATCCGGACAGGGGAAATGAAAAACTGTTTTTT.

The CDR3 DNA sequence: TGCGCCAGCAGCGGGGGGACAGGGTGGTCCTACGAGCAGTACTTC. The encoded protein is CASSGGTGWSYEQYF. The rearrangement joins TRBV5-1 to TRBJ2-7; 9 bases line up with TRBD1. The CDR3 sequence is 15 residues long. V trimming: 4 bases; J trimming: 1 base; junction bases outside the gene matches: 6. Germline CDR1 reads SGHRS; CDR2 reads YFSETQ.

The chain employs TRBV6-6 and TRBJ1-5, with D unclear. CDR3 length equals 14 residues. With 0 bases removed from V and 7 bases from J, the gap between germline ends came to 10 bases. The germline gives CDR1 MNHNY, CDR2 SVGAGI (reference sequence). The CDR3 sequence is CASSYSPGRQPQHF. For the CDR3, the DNA is TGTGCCAGCAGTTACTCCCCGGGCCGCCAGCCCCAGCATTTT.

The V gene is TRBV27, the J gene TRBJ1-4; the D gene is possibly TRBD1 (5 bases). The ends were cut back, 3 bases at V and 3 bases at J, with 14 bases in the middle. The CDR3 is 16 amino acids. Germline values: CDR1 MNHEY, CDR2 SMNVEV (reference sequence). The CDR3 reads CASSLRSAGSNEKLFF. The CDR3 nucleotides read TGTGCCAGCAGTTTGAGGAGCGCAGGGTCTAATGAAAAACTGTTTTTT.

V and J are TRBV6-1 and TRBJ1-1; 7 bases map to TRBD1. V gave up 2 bases and J gave up 3 bases; unmatched junction bases: 9. This CDR3 is 16 amino acids long. CDR1 and CDR2 (germline): MNHNS, SASEGT. The CDR3 reads CASSERPGGIYTEAFF. The CDR3 DNA is TGTGCCAGCAGTGAACGGCCAGGGGGAATCTACACTGAAGCTTTCTTT.

This rearrangement joins TRBV7-2 to TRBJ2-7; maybe TRBD1 (6 bases). Trimming took off 5 bases at V and 6 bases at J, with 17 bases between the two ends. This CDR3 spans 14 amino acids. Germline lookup yields CDR1 SGHTA and CDR2 FQGNSA. This CDR3 is CASSPNRDLGEQYF. CDR3 DNA: TGTGCCAGCAGCCCCAACAGGGACCTAGGCGAGCAGTACTTC.

The chain employs TRBV5-5 and TRBJ1-6, with 9 positions matching TRBD1. V lost 4 bases to trimming and J lost 7 bases; unmatched junction nucleotides: 9. From germline, CDR1 is SGHKS and CDR2 YYEKEE (reference sequence). This CDR3 is built from 16 residues. The CDR3 nucleotides are TGTGCCAGCAGCGGATCACAGGGGGCTGTGAATTCACCCCTCCACTTT. It translates to CASSGSQGAVNSPLHF.

The rearrangement joins TRBV5-6 to TRBJ1-4; 11 bases fit TRBD1. Trimming removed 2 bases from V and 5 bases from J; junction bases left unmatched: 5. Germline CDR1 is SGHDT and CDR2 is YYEEEE. The CDR3 extends over 16 amino acids. The CDR3 protein is CASSLPGQGDNEKLFF. As DNA, the CDR3 is TGTGCCAGCAGCTTACCGGGACAGGGGGACAATGAAAAACTGTTTTTT.

The V and J genes are TRBV30 and TRBJ1-6; 7 nucleotides match TRBD1. The trim removed 6 bases at V and 0 bases at J, leaving 11 bases unmatched. Germline V lookup: CDR1 GTSNPN, CDR2 SVGIG (reference sequence). The CDR3 extends over 17 amino acids. The CDR3 sequence is CACKGAALSSYNSPLHF. In DNA, the CDR3 is TGTGCCTGCAAGGGGGCCGCTCTAAGCTCCTATAATTCACCCCTCCACTTT.